This T cell receptor (beta chain) was profiled in a study of radiotherapy plus CTLA-4 blockade in lung cancer. Overall study: Disease control was achieved by around 30% of patients, and objective responses by more than 15%.

The assay was immunoSEQ multiplex PCR, and TCRdb's table has in-frame clones only and misses some. The table shows tens of thousands of clones, with 80% to 85% occurring only once. Concerning this clone itself: Its cognate antigen is unknown.

Receiving focal radiation plus CTLA-4 blockade with ipilimumab were patients who had chemo-refractory metastatic non-small-cell lung cancer. Trimming pared 4 bases from V and 11 bases from J, leaving 15 bases between. The CDR3 has 13 amino acids. CDR1 is SGHRS, CDR2 YFSETQ, per germline. Study-wide findings and caveats: Reports state that early shifts in blood T cell clones, with interferon-beta, best predicted response. After treatment with radiotherapy plus ipilimumab, TCR clones that came from the tumor expanded in blood.

Specimen: peripheral blood, collected from a patient treated with radiotherapy plus ipilimumab. The chain combines TRBV5-1 with TRBJ2-2, with no clear D. This sequence originates from a human donor with non-small cell lung cancer who had stable disease on radiotherapy plus ipilimumab. The CDR3 coding sequence is TGCGCCAGCAGCCCCAACGGACCCCGTGAGCTGTTTTTT. Its translation: CASSPNGPRELFF.